Listed here is a single T cell receptor beta chain. A read error may account for a junction end that differs from germline. The source material, RNA transcripts, was used to amplify TCR beta CDR3 regions. During a first-round RT-PCR of the TCR CDR3, the HTBI primer set was used. A single record per CDR3 protein comes from TCRdb applying MiXCR to the multiplex PCR reads. The sample shows more than 500,000 distinct CDR3 sequences, around 15% of them seen only once. This entry is derived from a study of T cells in Graves' hyperthyroidism and ophthalmopathy. Germline lookup yields CDR1 SNHLY and CDR2 FYNNEI. This CDR3 comprises 14 residues. Graves' hyperthyroidism is called stable when ophthalmopathy does not progress within 18 months. Subjects aged 18 to 65 presented with newly diagnosed hyperthyroidism of less than 2 months' duration. Exclusions: uncontrolled infection, other autoimmune disease, pregnancy, lactation.

Sequenced material: blood. This clonotype was obtained from a woman aged 25 to 45 with Graves' hyperthyroidism. The chain employs TRBV2 and TRBJ1-2; D is uncertain. The CDR3 sequence: CTSSEARQTYGYTF. The CDR3 coding sequence is TGTACCAGCAGTGAAGCTCGGCAGACCTATGGCTACACCTTC.